The rows below give T cell receptor beta chains drawn from one sample of a study of blood T cell repertoires in COVID-19. The data were produced by immunoSEQ multiplex PCR, yet TCRdb's version contains in-frame clones alone and is incomplete. The table lists about 200,000 clones, less than 90% of them singletons. Input material: peripheral blood. The receptors come from a woman aged 50 to 65 with acute or convalescent COVID-19. The CDR3 runs from the conserved cysteine through the conserved F or W. A D gene is named only where the DNA matches it firmly. A row's size may be missing; if present it is once, few, many or a size class.

TRBV5-1	14	TRBJ2-1	NA	TRBD2	TGCGCCAGCAGCGCTTCTAGCGGGAGCCATGAGCAGTTCTTC	CASSASSGSHEQFF
TRBV19	13	TRBJ2-5	NA	NA	TGTGCCAGTAGTTGGGACTGGCAAGAGACCCAGTACTTC	CASSWDWQETQYF
TRBV11-2	14	TRBJ2-4	NA	NA	TGTGCCAGCAGCTTAGTAGACTCCTATAGCATTCAGTACTTC	CASSLVDSYSIQYF
TRBV29-1	12	TRBJ1-1	NA	NA	TGCAGCGTTGACTCCAGGATCACTGAAGCTTTCTTT	CSVDSRITEAFF
TRBV5-1	14	TRBJ2-2	NA	TRBD1	TGCGCCAGCACCGGGACAGTGAACACCGGGGAGCTGTTTTTT	CASTGTVNTGELFF
TRBV5-4	16	TRBJ2-7	NA	TRBD2	TGTGCCAGCAGCTTAAAACGACTAGCGGGAGAGGACGAGCAGTACTTC	CASSLKRLAGEDEQYF
TRBV19	14	TRBJ2-6	few	NA	TGTGCCACCATAAGTCGGGAAGGGGCCAACGTCCTGACTTTC	CATISREGANVLTF
TRBV5-1	14	TRBJ1-1	NA	NA	TGCGCCAGCAGCTTGGTCGGGGGGAACACTGAAGCTTTCTTT	CASSLVGGNTEAFF
TRBV14	13	TRBJ1-3	NA	NA	TGTGCCAGCAGCCGACAACGGGGAAACACCATATATTTT	CASSRQRGNTIYF
TRBV12-3/TRBV12-4	13	TRBJ2-7	NA	NA	TGTGCCAGCAGTTTACGCGGGGCCTACGAGCAGTACTTC	CASSLRGAYEQYF
TRBV6-6	13	TRBJ2-7	NA	TRBD2	TGTGCCAGCCAGCGGGGCTCTACGTACGAGCAGTACTTC	CASQRGSTYEQYF
TRBV5-5	17	TRBJ2-2	few	TRBD1	TGTGCCAGCAGCTTCAAGGACAGGGCCCCGGTGACCGGGGAGCTGTTTTTT	CASSFKDRAPVTGELFF
TRBV5-4	15	TRBJ1-2	NA	TRBD1	TGTGCCAGCAGCTTTCCGGGACAGGGAGACTATGGCTACACCTTC	CASSFPGQGDYGYTF
TRBV15	16	TRBJ2-1	NA	TRBD2	TGTGCCACCAGCAGAGATCTGGCGGGAGGGCTCAATGAGCAGTTCTTC	CATSRDLAGGLNEQFF
TRBV7-6	21	TRBJ2-3	NA	TRBD2	TGTGCCAGCAGCCCCAACCCAAACCGAGCGGGAGGAACTCCTAGCACAGATACGCAGTATTTT	CASSPNPNRAGGTPSTDTQYF
TRBV2	13	TRBJ2-5	NA	NA	TGTGCCAGCAGTGAAAGGAACAGGCAGACCCAGTACTTC	CASSERNRQTQYF
TRBV6-2/TRBV6-3	15	TRBJ2-5	NA	TRBD2	TGTGCCAGCAGTTACCGACTAGCGGGGGGCGAGACCCAGTACTTC	CASSYRLAGGETQYF
TRBV12-1	15	TRBJ1-2	NA	NA	TGTGCCAGCAGCTTTAGGGACAGGGTGGGTGGTGGCTACACCTTC	CASSFRDRVGGGYTF
TRBV4-3	15	TRBJ1-4	few	TRBD1	TGCGCCAGCAGCCACACCGGGACAGGGGACGAAAAACTGTTTTTT	CASSHTGTGDEKLFF
TRBV11-1	15	TRBJ2-5	NA	TRBD2	TGTGCCAGCAGCCCCCGGACTAGCGGGGGGGAGACCCAGTACTTC	CASSPRTSGGETQYF
TRBV11-2	16	TRBJ2-5	NA	TRBD1	TGTGCCAGCAGCTTAAGACCGGGACAGAACCAAGAGACCCAGTACTTC	CASSLRPGQNQETQYF
TRBV19	11	TRBJ1-1	NA	NA	TGTGCCAAAAGTCCCGGGGGTGAAGCTTTCTTT	CAKSPGGEAFF
TRBV9	15	TRBJ1-1	NA	TRBD1	TGTGCCAGCAGCCCTAGACAGGGATCGAACACTGAAGCTTTCTTT	CASSPRQGSNTEAFF
TRBV10-3	15	TRBJ2-5	once	NA	TGTGCCATCAGTGAAGCTAGTAATTTGGCGCAGACCCAGTACTTC	CAISEASNLAQTQYF
TRBV3-1/TRBV3-2	13	TRBJ1-1	NA	NA	TGTGCCAGCAGCCAAGATATGCGGGGTGAAGCTTTCTTT	CASSQDMRGEAFF
TRBV10-3	12	TRBJ1-6	few	TRBD1	TGTGCCACCGCACAGGGGCCCTCACCCCTCCACTTT	CATAQGPSPLHF
TRBV6-2/TRBV6-3	16	TRBJ1-5	NA	TRBD1	TGTGCCAGCAGTTCGCGGGACAGGTATAGCAATCAGCCCCAGCATTTT	CASSSRDRYSNQPQHF
TRBV5-1	18	TRBJ1-2	once	NA	TGCGCCCGACTGCGGGGCCCCCGGGACGACGAGAAGGACTATGGCTACACCTTC	CARLRGPRDDEKDYGYTF
TRBV18	15	TRBJ1-4	NA	TRBD1	TGTGCCAGCTCACCACCGGACAGGGGGAGTGAAAAACTGTTTTTT	CASSPPDRGSEKLFF
TRBV11-3	17	TRBJ2-2	NA	NA	TGTGCCAGCAGCTCTCCTACCGACTGGTTGAACACCGGGGAGCTGTTTTTT	CASSSPTDWLNTGELFF